This passage covers 8 T cell receptor beta chains from one sample sequenced in a study of blood T cell repertoires in COVID-19 (dated by TCRdb to the early 2020s). The method behind the library was the immunoSEQ multiplex PCR assay. Imported from immuneACCESS, the table was reduced by TCRdb to in-frame sequences with V and J called. These copies leave out some clones; in studies compared against another copy, an unresolved V gene accounts for under half, and the cause of the remainder is not known. The sample table holds around 480,000 clones, of which around 89% were seen once. 10% to 15% of the sample belongs to the ten largest clones. Sequences were obtained from peripheral blood. These receptor sequences come from a woman aged 45-60 years with COVID-19, enrolled during active disease.

J is TRBJ2-2 and V is TRBV10-2; D uncertain. V shed 1 base and J shed 3 bases, with 6 bases lying between them. The CDR3 is 14 residues long. Germline loops: CDR1 WSHSY, CDR2 SAAADI. The CDR3 nucleotides are TGCGCCAGCAGTGAGTACTACTACACCGGGGAGCTGTTTTTT. Protein sequence: CASSEYYYTGELFF.

This chain connects TRBV7-9 to TRBJ1-5, with D maybe TRBD1 (5 bases). Germline loops: CDR1 SEHNR, CDR2 FQNEAQ (reference sequence). The CDR3 consists of 13 residues. With 5 bases removed from V and 6 bases from J, the gap between germline ends came to 11 bases. CDR3 residues: CASSLGGGQPQHF. The CDR3 DNA is TGTGCCAGCAGCCTGGGGGGGGGTCAGCCCCAGCATTTT.

This clone was recorded once. The rearrangement joins TRBV5-1 to TRBJ2-1; 7 nucleotides agree with TRBD1. CDR3 length: 15 residues. V shed 3 bases, J shed 3 bases, and the junction held 6 bases outside the gene matches. The germline V gene has CDR1 SGHRS and CDR2 YFSETQ. CDR3 DNA sequence: TGCGCCAGCAGCTGGCCGGGACAGAGCTACAATGAGCAGTTCTTC. Translating gives CASSWPGQSYNEQFF.

The gene calls are TRBV5-4 and TRBJ1-2; 9 positions match TRBD1. V lost 4 bases to trimming and J lost 8 bases; unmatched junction nucleotides: 15. The CDR3 has 16 amino acids. The germline V gene has CDR1 SGHNT and CDR2 YYREEE (reference sequence). CDR3 in DNA: TGTGCCAGCAGCCCTAGCCCGAGGGACAGGGAGGAAGGCTACACCTTC. As protein: CASSPSPRDREEGYTF. The full variable domain, completed using reference TRBV5-4 and TRBJ1-2, is ETGVTQSPTHLIKTRGQQVTLRCSSQSGHNTVSWYQQALGQGPQFIFQYYREEENGRGNFPPRFSGLQFPNYSSELNVNALELDDSALYLCASSPSPRDREEGYTFGSGTRLTVV.

This chain joins TRBV6-5 and TRBJ1-1; possibly TRBD1 for D (5 bases). CDR1 MNHEY and CDR2 SVGAGI come from the germline V gene. V gave up 7 bases and J gave up 4 bases, with 16 bases separating them. This CDR3 spans 14 amino acids. The CDR3 region has the DNA TGTGCCAGCAATCCCAGGGAGGGCTCCACTGAAGCTTTCTTT. Translating gives CASNPREGSTEAFF.

The chain combines TRBV19 with TRBJ2-3, with 9 bases lining up with TRBD2. This CDR3 region has 14 residues. The ends lost 4 bases at V and 2 bases at J; junction bases unmatched: 1. The germline V gene encodes CDR1 LNHDA and CDR2 SQIVND (reference sequence). The CDR3 nucleotides are TGTGCCAGTAGTAGCGGGGGGGCCACAGATACGCAGTATTTT. Residues: CASSSGGATDTQYF.

The CDR3 reads CASSYARGDGDNEQFF. CDR3 bases: TGTGCCAGCAGTTACGCCAGGGGGGATGGGGACAATGAGCAGTTCTTC. The chain combines TRBV6-5 with TRBJ2-1; the D gene is possibly TRBD1 (7 bases). The CDR3 covers 16 residues. Germline lookup yields CDR1 MNHEY and CDR2 SVGAGI. The germline V and J ends were trimmed by 2 bases and 5 bases, with 16 bases remaining between them.

This chain uses TRBV10-3 with TRBJ2-7; 8 bases agree with TRBD1. The germline V gene encodes CDR1 ENHRY and CDR2 SYGVKD. Trimming cost V 0 bases and J 7 bases; bases outside gene matches: 14. This CDR3 has 17 residues. The CDR3 is CAISESTGAYSRVEQYF. The CDR3 DNA is TGTGCCATCAGTGAGTCGACAGGGGCATACTCCCGGGTGGAGCAGTACTTC.